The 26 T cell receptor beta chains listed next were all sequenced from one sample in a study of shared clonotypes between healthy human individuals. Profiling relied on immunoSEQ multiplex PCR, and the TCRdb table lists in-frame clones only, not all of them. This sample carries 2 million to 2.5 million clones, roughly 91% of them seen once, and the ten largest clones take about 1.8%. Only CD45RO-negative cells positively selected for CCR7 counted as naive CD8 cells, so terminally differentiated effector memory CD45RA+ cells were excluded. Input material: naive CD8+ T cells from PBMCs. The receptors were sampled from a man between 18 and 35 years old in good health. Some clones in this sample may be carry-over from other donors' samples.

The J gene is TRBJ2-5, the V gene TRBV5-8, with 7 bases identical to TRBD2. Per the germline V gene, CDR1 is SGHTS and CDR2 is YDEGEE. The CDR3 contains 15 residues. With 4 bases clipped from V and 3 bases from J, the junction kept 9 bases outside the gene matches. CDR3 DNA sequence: TGTGCCAGCAGCCCCGTGGGCGGGAGTGAAGAGACCCAGTACTTC. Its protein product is CASSPVGGSEETQYF.

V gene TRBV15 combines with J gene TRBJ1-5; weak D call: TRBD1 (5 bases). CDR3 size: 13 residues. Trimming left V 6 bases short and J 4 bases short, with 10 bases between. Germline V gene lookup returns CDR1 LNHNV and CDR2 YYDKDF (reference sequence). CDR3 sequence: CATRGGLNQPQHF. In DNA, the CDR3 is TGTGCCACCAGGGGGGGGTTAAATCAGCCCCAGCATTTT.

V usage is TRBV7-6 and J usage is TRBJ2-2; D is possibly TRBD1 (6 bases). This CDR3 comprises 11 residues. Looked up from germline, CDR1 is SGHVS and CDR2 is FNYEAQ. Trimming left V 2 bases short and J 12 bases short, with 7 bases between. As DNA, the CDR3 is TGTGCCAGCAGCTTAACAGGGAAGCTGTTTTTT. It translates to CASSLTGKLFF.

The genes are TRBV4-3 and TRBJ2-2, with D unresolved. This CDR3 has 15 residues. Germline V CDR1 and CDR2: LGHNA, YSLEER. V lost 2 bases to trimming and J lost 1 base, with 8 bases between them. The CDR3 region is CASSQNPLNTGELFF. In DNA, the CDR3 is TGCGCCAGCAGCCAAAATCCCCTGAACACCGGGGAGCTGTTTTTT.

The DNA for the CDR3 is TGTGCCAGCAGGATGGGGCCTTTCTGGGGCACAGATACGCAGTATTTT. Protein product: CASRMGPFWGTDTQYF. The chain has TRBV27 and TRBJ2-3; weak D call: TRBD1 (5 bases). This CDR3 spans 16 amino acids. V was cut by 6 bases and J by 1 base, with 17 bases left in between. Germline CDR1 reads MNHEY; CDR2 reads SMNVEV (reference sequence).

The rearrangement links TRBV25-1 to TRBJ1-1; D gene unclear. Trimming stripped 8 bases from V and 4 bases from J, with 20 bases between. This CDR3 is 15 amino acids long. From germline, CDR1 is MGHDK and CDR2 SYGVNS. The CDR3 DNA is TGTGCCAGCCACGAAGTAGGGAATTCGATCACTGAAGCTTTCTTT. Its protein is CASHEVGNSITEAFF.

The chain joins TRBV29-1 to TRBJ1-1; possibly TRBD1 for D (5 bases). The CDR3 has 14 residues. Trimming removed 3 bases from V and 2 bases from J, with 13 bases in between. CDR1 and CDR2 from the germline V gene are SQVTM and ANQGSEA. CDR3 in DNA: TGCAGCGTTGAGATTGACAGCCCCAACACTGAAGCTTTCTTT. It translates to CSVEIDSPNTEAFF.

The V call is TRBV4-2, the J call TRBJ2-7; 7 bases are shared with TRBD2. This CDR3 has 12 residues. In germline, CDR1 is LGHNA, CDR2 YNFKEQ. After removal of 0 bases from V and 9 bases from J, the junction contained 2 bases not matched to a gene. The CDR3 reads CASSQDRGGQYF. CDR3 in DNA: TGTGCCAGCAGCCAAGATCGCGGGGGGCAGTACTTC.

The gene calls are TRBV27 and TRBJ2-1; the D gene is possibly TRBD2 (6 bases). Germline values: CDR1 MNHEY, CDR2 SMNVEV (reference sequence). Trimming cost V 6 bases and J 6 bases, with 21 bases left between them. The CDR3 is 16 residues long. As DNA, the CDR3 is TGTGCCAGCAGCCTTCTAGGTCGGAGGGCCCCCAATGAGCAGTTCTTC. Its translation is CASSLLGRRAPNEQFF.

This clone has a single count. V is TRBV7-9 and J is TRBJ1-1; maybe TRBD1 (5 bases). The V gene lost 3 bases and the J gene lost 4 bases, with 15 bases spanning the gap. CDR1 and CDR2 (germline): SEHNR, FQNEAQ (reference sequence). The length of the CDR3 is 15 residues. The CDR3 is CASSFPTRDSTEAFF. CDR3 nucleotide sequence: TGTGCCAGCAGCTTTCCTACCAGGGATAGCACTGAAGCTTTCTTT.

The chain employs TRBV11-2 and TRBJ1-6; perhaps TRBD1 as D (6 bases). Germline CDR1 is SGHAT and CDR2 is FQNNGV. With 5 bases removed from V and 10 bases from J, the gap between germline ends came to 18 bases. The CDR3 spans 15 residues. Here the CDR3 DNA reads TGTGCCAGCAGCCCCCTCGGGGGGCTAGAATCACCCCTCCACTTT. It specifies CASSPLGGLESPLHF.

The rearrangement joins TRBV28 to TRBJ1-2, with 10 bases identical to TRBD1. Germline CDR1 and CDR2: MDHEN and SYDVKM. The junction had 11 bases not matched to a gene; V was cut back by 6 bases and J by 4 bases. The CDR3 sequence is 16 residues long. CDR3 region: CASSPGQGQTSYGYTF. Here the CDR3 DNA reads TGTGCCAGCAGCCCGGGACAGGGGCAGACTAGCTATGGCTACACCTTC.

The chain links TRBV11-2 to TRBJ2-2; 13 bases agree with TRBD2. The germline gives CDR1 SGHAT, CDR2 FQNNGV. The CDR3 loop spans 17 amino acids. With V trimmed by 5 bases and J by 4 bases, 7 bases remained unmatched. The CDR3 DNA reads TGTGCCAGCAGCCCGACACTAGCGGGGGGGAGCACCGGGGAGCTGTTTTTT. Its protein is CASSPTLAGGSTGELFF.

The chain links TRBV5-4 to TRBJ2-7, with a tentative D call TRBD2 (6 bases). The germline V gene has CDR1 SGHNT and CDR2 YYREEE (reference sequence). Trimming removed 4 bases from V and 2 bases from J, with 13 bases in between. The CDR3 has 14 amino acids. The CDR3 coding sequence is TGTGCCAGCAGCCCCGACCGACTAGCCTACGAGCAGTACTTC. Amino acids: CASSPDRLAYEQYF.

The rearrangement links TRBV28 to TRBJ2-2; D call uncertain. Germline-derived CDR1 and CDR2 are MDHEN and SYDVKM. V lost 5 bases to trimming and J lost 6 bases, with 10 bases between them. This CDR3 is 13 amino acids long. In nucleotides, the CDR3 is TGTGCCAGCAGTCTCCTGGTTGCCGGGGAGCTGTTTTTT. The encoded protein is CASSLLVAGELFF. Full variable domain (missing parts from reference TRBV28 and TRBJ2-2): DVKVTQSSRYLVKRTGEKVFLECVQDMDHENMFWYRQDPGLGLRLIYFSYDVKMKEKGDIPEGYSVSREKKERFSLILESASTNQTSMYLCASSLLVAGELFFGEGSRLTVL.

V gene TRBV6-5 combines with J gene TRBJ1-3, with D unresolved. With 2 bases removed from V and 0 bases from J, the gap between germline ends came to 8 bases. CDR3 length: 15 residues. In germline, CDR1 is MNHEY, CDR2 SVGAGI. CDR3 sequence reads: CASSYLGGSGNTIYF. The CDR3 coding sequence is TGTGCCAGCAGTTACCTGGGCGGCTCTGGAAACACCATATATTTT.

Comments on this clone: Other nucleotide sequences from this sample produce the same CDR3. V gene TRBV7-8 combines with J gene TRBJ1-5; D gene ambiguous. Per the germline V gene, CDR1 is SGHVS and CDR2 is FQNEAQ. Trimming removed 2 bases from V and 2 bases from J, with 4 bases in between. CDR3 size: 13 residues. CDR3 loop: CASSLSGNQPQHF. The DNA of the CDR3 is TGTGCCAGCAGCTTATCGGGCAATCAGCCCCAGCATTTT.

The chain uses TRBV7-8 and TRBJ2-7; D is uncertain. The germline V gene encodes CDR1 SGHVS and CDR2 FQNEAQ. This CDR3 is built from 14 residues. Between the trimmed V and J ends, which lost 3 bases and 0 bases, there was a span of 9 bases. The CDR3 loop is CASSFYVSSYEQYF. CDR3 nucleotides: TGTGCCAGCAGCTTCTACGTGTCCTCCTACGAGCAGTACTTC.

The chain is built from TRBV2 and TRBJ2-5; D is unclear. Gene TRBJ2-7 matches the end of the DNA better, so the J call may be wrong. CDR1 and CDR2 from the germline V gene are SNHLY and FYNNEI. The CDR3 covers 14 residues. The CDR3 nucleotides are TGTGCCAGCAGTGATGATAGATCAGTCTACGAGCAGTACTTC. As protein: CASSDDRSVYEQYF.

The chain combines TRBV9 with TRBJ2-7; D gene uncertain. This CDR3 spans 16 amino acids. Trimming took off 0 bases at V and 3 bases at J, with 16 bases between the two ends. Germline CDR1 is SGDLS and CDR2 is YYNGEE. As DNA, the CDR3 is TGTGCCAGCAGCGTAGACCCGACTTCTCTACACTACGAGCAGTACTTC. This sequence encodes CASSVDPTSLHYEQYF.

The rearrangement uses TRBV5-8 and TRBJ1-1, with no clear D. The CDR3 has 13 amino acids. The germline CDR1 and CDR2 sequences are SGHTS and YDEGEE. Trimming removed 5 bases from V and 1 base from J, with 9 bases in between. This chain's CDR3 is CASRPGGNTEAFF. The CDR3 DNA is TGTGCCAGCAGACCCGGTGGGAACACTGAAGCTTTCTTT.

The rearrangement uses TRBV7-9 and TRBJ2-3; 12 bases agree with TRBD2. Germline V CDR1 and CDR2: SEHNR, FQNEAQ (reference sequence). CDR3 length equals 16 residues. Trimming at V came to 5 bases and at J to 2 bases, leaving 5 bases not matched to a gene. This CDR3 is CASSPGTSGYTDTQYF. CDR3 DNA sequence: TGTGCCAGCAGCCCAGGGACTAGCGGGTACACAGATACGCAGTATTTT.

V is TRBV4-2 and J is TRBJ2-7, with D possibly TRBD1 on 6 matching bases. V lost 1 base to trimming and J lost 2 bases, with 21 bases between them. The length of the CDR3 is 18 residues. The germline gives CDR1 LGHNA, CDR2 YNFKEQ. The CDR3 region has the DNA TGTGCCAGCAGCCAAGGGGGTCTAAAGGGGGTGTCGACCTACGAGCAGTACTTC. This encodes CASSQGGLKGVSTYEQYF.

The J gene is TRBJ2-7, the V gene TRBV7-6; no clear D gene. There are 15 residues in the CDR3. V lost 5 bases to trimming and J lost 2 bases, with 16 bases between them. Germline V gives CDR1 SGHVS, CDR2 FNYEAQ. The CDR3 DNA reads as TGTGCCAGCAGCCTTATAGTAGACCGGGCCTACGAGCAGTACTTC. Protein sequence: CASSLIVDRAYEQYF.

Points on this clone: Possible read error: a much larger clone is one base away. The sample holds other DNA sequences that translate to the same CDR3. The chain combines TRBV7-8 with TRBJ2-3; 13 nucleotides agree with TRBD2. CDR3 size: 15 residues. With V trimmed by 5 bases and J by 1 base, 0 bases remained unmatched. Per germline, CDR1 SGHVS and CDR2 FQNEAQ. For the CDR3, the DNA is TGTGCCAGCAGCGGACTAGCGGGAGGCACAGATACGCAGTATTTT. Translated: CASSGLAGGTDTQYF.

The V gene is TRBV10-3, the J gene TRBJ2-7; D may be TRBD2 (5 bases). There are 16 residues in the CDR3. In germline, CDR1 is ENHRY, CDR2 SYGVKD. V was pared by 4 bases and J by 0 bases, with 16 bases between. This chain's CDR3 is CAISVPGTISSYEQYF. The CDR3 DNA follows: TGTGCCATCAGTGTTCCGGGAACTATCAGCTCCTACGAGCAGTACTTC.